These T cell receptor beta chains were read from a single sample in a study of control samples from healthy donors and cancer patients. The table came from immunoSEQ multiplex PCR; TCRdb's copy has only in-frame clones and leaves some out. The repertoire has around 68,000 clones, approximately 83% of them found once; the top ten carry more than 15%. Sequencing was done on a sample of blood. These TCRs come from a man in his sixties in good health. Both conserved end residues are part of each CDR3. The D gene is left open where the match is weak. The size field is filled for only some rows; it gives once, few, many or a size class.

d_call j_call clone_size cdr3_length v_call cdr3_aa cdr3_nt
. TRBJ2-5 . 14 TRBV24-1 CATSDSGDRETQYF TGTGCCACCAGTGATTCCGGGGATCGGGAGACCCAGTACTTC
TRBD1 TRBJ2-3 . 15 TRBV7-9 CASSSWTGGSDTQYF TGTGCCAGCAGCTCCTGGACAGGGGGGTCAGATACGCAGTATTTT
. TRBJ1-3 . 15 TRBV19 CASRTTRGPGNTIYF TGTGCCAGTAGAACAACCAGGGGACCTGGAAACACCATATATTTT
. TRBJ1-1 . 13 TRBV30 CACKWGDGTEAFF TGTGCCTGCAAGTGGGGGGATGGCACTGAAGCTTTCTTT
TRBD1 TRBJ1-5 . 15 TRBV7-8 CASSSAAGGSRPQHF TGTGCCAGCAGCTCAGCTGCAGGGGGGAGTCGTCCCCAGCATTTT
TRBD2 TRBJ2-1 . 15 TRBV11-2 CASSLDGTSGREQFF TGTGCCAGCAGCTTAGACGGGACTAGTGGGAGGGAGCAGTTCTTC
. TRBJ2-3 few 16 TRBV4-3 CASSQAGWQGGDTQYF TGCGCCAGCAGCCAAGCAGGGTGGCAGGGGGGAGATACGCAGTATTTT
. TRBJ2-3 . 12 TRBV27 CASSLGSTTQYF TGTGCCAGCAGTTTAGGGTCAACTACGCAGTATTTT
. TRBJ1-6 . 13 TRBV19 CASGTGSNSPLHF TGTGCCAGTGGAACAGGTTCCAATTCACCCCTCCACTTT
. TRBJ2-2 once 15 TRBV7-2 CASSLGGANTGELFF TGTGCCAGCAGCTTAGGCGGGGCGAACACCGGGGAGCTGTTTTTT
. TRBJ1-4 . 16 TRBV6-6 CASSYPSSGEGEKLFF TGTGCCAGCAGTTACCCCTCCTCAGGGGAGGGCGAAAAACTGTTTTTT
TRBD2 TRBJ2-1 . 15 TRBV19 CASSTGLAEYNEQFF TGTGCCAGTAGTACGGGACTAGCGGAGTACAATGAGCAGTTCTTC
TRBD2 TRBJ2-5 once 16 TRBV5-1 CASSTGLAGGVETQYF TGCGCCAGCAGCACCGGACTAGCGGGAGGGGTGGAGACCCAGTACTTC
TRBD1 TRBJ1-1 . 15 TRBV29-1 CSGGGRGPLVTEAFF TGCAGCGGGGGGGGCAGGGGGCCTTTGGTCACTGAAGCTTTCTTT
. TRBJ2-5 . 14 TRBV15 CATSREGHDETQYF TGTGCCACCAGCAGGGAAGGACATGACGAGACCCAGTACTTC
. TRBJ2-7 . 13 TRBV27 CASSSGSSYEQYF TGTGCCAGCAGTTCAGGGAGCTCCTACGAGCAGTACTTC
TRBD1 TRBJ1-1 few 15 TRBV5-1 CASSRQGGFDYEAFF TGCGCCAGCAGCCGACAGGGGGGATTCGATTATGAAGCTTTCTTT
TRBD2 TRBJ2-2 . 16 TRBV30 CAWSRTGTSGTGELFF TGTGCCTGGAGTAGAACCGGGACTAGCGGTACCGGGGAGCTGTTTTTT
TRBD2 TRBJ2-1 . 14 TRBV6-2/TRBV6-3 CASSYAGGNNEQFF TGTGCCAGCAGTTATGCGGGAGGGAACAATGAGCAGTTCTTC
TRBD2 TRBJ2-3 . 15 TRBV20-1 CSASSVREGLYTQYF TGCAGTGCTAGTTCCGTCCGGGAGGGCCTATATACGCAGTATTTT
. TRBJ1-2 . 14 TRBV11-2 CASSFLSVNYGYTF TGTGCCAGCAGCTTTCTATCGGTAAACTATGGCTACACCTTC
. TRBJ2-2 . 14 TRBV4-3 CASSQKVGTGELFF TGCGCCAGCAGCCAAAAAGTTGGCACCGGGGAGCTGTTTTTT
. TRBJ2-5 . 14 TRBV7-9 CASSTYYSQETQYF TGTGCCAGCAGCACCTATTACAGCCAAGAGACCCAGTACTTC